This TCR beta chain is drawn from a study of shared clonotypes between healthy human individuals. Study-wide context: A couple of female and three male donors aged 18 to 49 were enrolled. Used for every donor were three CD4 naive, three CD4 memory, two CD8 naive and one CD8 memory plate. Findings of the study overall: In general, naive subsets displayed greater estimated richness than memory subsets did.

Note on this clone: What it binds is not known.

The donors, all of them Caucasian adults, lived in Nashville, Tennessee. TCRdb's table, derived via immunoSEQ multiplex PCR, lists solely in-frame clones and lacks some. Here the sample spans roughly 650,000 clones, 95% to 98% being singletons. The germline gives CDR1 MDHEN, CDR2 SYDVKM. Trimming left V 9 bases short and J 0 bases short, with 15 bases between. The CDR3 extends over 16 amino acids. The sequenced sample was naive CD4+ T cells sorted from blood. The subset: CD45RA+ positively selected. The chain recombines TRBV28 with TRBJ1-6, with D uncertain. The receptor's source is a woman younger than 45 in good health. The CDR3 sequence is CASYSGGGSYNSPLHF. CDR3 sequence (DNA): TGTGCCAGTTACTCAGGCGGAGGCTCCTATAATTCACCCCTCCACTTT. The full variable domain, with the rest looked up from reference TRBV28 and TRBJ1-6, is DVKVTQSSRYLVKRTGEKVFLECVQDMDHENMFWYRQDPGLGLRLIYFSYDVKMKEKGDIPEGYSVSREKKERFSLILESASTNQTSMYLCASYSGGGSYNSPLHFGNGTRLTVT.